This T cell receptor (beta chain) was sequenced in a study of T cell repertoires in cytomegalovirus infection. Turning to the study itself: Recently identified HLA-C-restricted CMV epitopes were among the peptides used. Indicated by public TCR beta signatures were CMV infection and matching HLA type. Points from the study as a whole: HLA-C-restricted CMV clonotypes gave the most frequent clonotype in two of eight donors. Carriers of CMV plus the relevant HLA were identified by cumulative public TCR beta family frequency.

The CDR3 length is 16 residues. Germline assignment: CDR1 ENHRY and CDR2 SYGVKD. Trimming stripped 0 bases from V and 5 bases from J, with 15 bases between. TCRdb redid the calling of the reads with MiXCR, one entry per CDR3 protein. This table holds about 900,000 distinct CDR3 sequences, roughly 31% found once. The table lists this clonotype with a few counts. Its antigen is still unknown. This TCR was sampled from a human donor in good health (CMV status not recorded). Some clones in this sample may be carry-over from other donors' samples. Here the sequenced sample was cultured CD8+ T cells from PBMCs, taken from culture after CMV antigen stimulation. The chain links TRBV10-3 to TRBJ2-3, with a tentative D call TRBD1 (5 bases). This CDR3 reads CAISESWKGKKDTQYF. DNA for the CDR3: TGTGCCATCAGTGAGTCGTGGAAGGGGAAAAAAGATACGCAGTATTTT.